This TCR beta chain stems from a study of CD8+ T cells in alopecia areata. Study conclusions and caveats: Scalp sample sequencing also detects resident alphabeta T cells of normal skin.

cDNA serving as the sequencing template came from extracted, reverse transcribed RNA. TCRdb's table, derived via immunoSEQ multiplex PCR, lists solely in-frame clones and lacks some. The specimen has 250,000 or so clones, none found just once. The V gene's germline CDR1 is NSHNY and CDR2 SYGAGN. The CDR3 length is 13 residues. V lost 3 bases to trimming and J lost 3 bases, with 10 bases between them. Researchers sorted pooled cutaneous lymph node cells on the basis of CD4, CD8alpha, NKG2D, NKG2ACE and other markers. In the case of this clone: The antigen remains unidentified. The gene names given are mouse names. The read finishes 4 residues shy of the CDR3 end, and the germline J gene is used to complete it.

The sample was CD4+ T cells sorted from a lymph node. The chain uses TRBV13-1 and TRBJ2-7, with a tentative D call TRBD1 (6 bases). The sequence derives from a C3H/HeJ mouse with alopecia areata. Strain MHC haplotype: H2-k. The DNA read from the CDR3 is TGTGCCAGCAGTGGAACAGGGTTCTAT. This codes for CASSGTGFY. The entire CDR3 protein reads CASSGTGFYEQYF.